One and the same sample provided the 26 T cell receptor beta chains below, sequenced in a study of T cell repertoires in cytomegalovirus infection. Their antigens remain unidentified. TCRdb reprocessed the reads via MiXCR and lists one record per CDR3 protein. This table has about 130,000 distinct CDR3 sequences, approximately 24% appearing once. Sequencing was performed on PBMCs, sequenced either directly or after in vitro stimulation (not recorded which). These receptors came from a human donor in good health (CMV status not recorded). Some clones in this sample may be carry-over from other donors' samples.

This clonotype was seen more than once but under ten times. V usage is TRBV7-8 and J usage is TRBJ1-2; 8 positions match TRBD1. Germline assignment: CDR1 SGHVS and CDR2 FQNEAQ. The junction had 12 bases not matched to a gene; V was cut back by 5 bases and J by 4 bases. There are 16 residues in the CDR3. For the CDR3, the DNA is TGTGCCAGCAGCCACCGGGACAGGTTCCTTCCCTATGGCTACACCTTC. It is translated as CASSHRDRFLPYGYTF.

The chain recombines TRBV4-2 with TRBJ1-5; 10 bases are shared with TRBD1. The CDR3 length is 15 residues. With V trimmed by 0 bases and J by 6 bases, 2 bases remained unmatched. Germline V gene data show CDR1 as LGHNA and CDR2 as YNFKEQ. CDR3 sequence reads: CASSQDRTGGQPQHF. CDR3 nucleotide sequence: TGTGCCAGCAGCCAAGATAGGACAGGGGGTCAGCCCCAGCATTTT.

V is TRBV5-4 and J is TRBJ1-2; D might be TRBD1 (6 bases). The germline gives CDR1 SGHNT, CDR2 YYREEE (reference sequence). CDR3 length: 11 amino acids. Trimming left V 10 bases short and J 11 bases short, with 18 bases between. This chain's CDR3 is CASGGAGEYTF. The DNA for the CDR3 is TGTGCCTCGGGGGGGGCCGGGGAATACACCTTC.

V is TRBV10-2 and J is TRBJ2-1; D is ambiguous. With 1 base removed from V and 6 bases from J, the gap between germline ends came to 1 base. This CDR3 has 11 residues. Germline-derived CDR1 and CDR2 are WSHSY and SAAADI. Here the CDR3 DNA reads TGCGCCAGCAGTGAGTTCAATGAGCAGTTCTTC. Amino acid sequence: CASSEFNEQFF.

This clonotype was found a few times. The chain recombines TRBV7-2 with TRBJ1-1, with D maybe TRBD1 (6 bases). Germline lookup yields CDR1 SGHTA and CDR2 FQGNSA. This CDR3 spans 14 amino acids. Trimming took 5 bases from V and 4 from J, leaving 14 bases between them. DNA of the CDR3: TGTGCCAGCAGCGCGACCGGACAGCTCACTGAAGCTTTCTTT. It is translated as CASSATGQLTEAFF.

The CDR3 nucleotides read TGCGCCAGCAGCTACACACCTTCGGACGGCGGAAATCAGCCCCAGCATTTT. It is translated as CASSYTPSDGGNQPQHF. The chain employs TRBV5-1 and TRBJ1-5; D is unresolved. The germline gives CDR1 SGHRS, CDR2 YFSETQ. V lost 3 bases and J lost 4, with 20 bases in between. The CDR3 loop spans 17 amino acids.

The chain employs TRBV6-1 and TRBJ2-5; weak D call: TRBD2 (5 bases). Trimming removed 4 bases from V and 5 bases from J, with 17 bases in between. This CDR3 comprises 15 residues. Germline values: CDR1 MNHNS, CDR2 SASEGT. Here the CDR3 DNA reads TGTGCCAGCAGTGCAATACGGGCGCGCGGGGAGACCCAGTACTTC. As protein: CASSAIRARGETQYF.

This clonotype came up many times. The V call is TRBV7-2, the J call TRBJ1-4, with D possibly being TRBD1 (6 bases). The CDR3 contains 16 residues. Trimming shortened V by 5 bases and J by 4 bases, and 17 bases separated the two germline ends. Germline values: CDR1 SGHTA, CDR2 FQGNSA. The chain's CDR3 is CASSLAGGPLNEKLFF. The CDR3 nucleotides are TGTGCCAGCAGCCTCGCCGGGGGGCCCCTTAATGAAAAACTGTTTTTT.

As regards this clonotype: Possible read error: a much larger clone is one base away. CDR3 in amino acids: CASSLELAGIRETQYF. CDR3 DNA: TGTGCCAGCAGCTTAGAGCTAGCGGGAATACGAGAGACCCAGTACTTC. The rearrangement links TRBV7-8 to TRBJ2-5, with TRBD2 matching over 9 bases. V was clipped by 1 base and J by 4 bases; unmatched bases: 7. CDR1 is SGHVS and CDR2 is FQNEAQ in the germline V gene. The CDR3 consists of 16 residues.

This chain uses TRBV7-8 with TRBJ2-1, with 7 bases identical to TRBD2. Germline CDR1 SGHVS, CDR2 FQNEAQ. V lost 0 bases, J lost 3 bases, and 2 bases stayed unmatched. The CDR3 has 15 amino acids. CDR3 nucleotides: TGTGCCAGCAGCTTAGCGGCGGGAGTCTACAATGAGCAGTTCTTC. Its translation: CASSLAAGVYNEQFF.

The rearrangement uses TRBV5-5 and TRBJ1-4; no firm D call. This CDR3 has 15 amino acids. From germline, CDR1 is SGHKS and CDR2 YYEKEE (reference sequence). Trimming took 3 bases from V and 5 from J, leaving 14 bases between them. The CDR3 DNA reads TGTGCCAGCAGCTCGATCGGGGAGCGAAATGAAAAACTGTTTTTT. Amino acids: CASSSIGERNEKLFF.

The sample holds a few counts of this clonotype. This chain joins TRBV10-3 and TRBJ2-2; 11 bases are shared with TRBD1. Germline assignment: CDR1 ENHRY and CDR2 SYGVKD. There are 17 residues in the CDR3. With V trimmed by 7 bases and J by 7 bases, 14 bases remained unmatched. The CDR3 here is CAIKRAGQGAEYGELFF. For the CDR3, the DNA is TGTGCCATCAAGCGGGCCGGACAGGGGGCCGAGTACGGGGAGCTGTTTTTT.

This chain uses TRBV30 with TRBJ2-1; weak D call: TRBD2 (6 bases). The V gene's germline CDR1 is GTSNPN and CDR2 SVGIG (reference sequence). The CDR3 has 10 amino acids. V was shortened by 5 bases and J by 12 bases, with 11 bases between the two germline ends. CDR3: CAWGGTWQFF. In DNA form, the CDR3 reads TGTGCCTGGGGGGGGACGTGGCAGTTCTTC.

In its sample, this clonotype was seen a few times. The rearrangement links TRBV19 to TRBJ2-1, with 10 bases aligning to TRBD2. V dropped 5 bases and J dropped 7; count of bases not matched to a gene: 11. This CDR3 comprises 16 residues. Germline V lookup: CDR1 LNHDA, CDR2 SQIVND (reference sequence). DNA for the CDR3: TGTGCCAGTAGTCTCGGGCTAGCGGGAGTGACAAATGAGCAGTTCTTC. Translating gives CASSLGLAGVTNEQFF. Full variable domain (rest looked up from reference TRBV19 and TRBJ2-1): DGGITQSPKYLFRKEGQNVTLSCEQNLNHDAMYWYRQDPGQGLRLIYYSQIVNDFQKGDIAEGYSVSREKKESFPLTVTSAQKNPTAFYLCASSLGLAGVTNEQFFGPGTRLTVL.

The chain links TRBV28 to TRBJ2-5, with 7 bases aligning to TRBD1. The germline CDR1 and CDR2 sequences are MDHEN and SYDVKM. With 2 bases clipped from V and 4 bases from J, the junction kept 7 bases outside the gene matches. CDR3 size: 15 residues. The CDR3 protein is CASSLRRGHGETQYF. The CDR3 bases are TGTGCCAGCAGTTTAAGAAGGGGGCATGGAGAGACCCAGTACTTC. The full variable domain, rest sourced from reference TRBV28 and TRBJ2-5, is DVKVTQSSRYLVKRTGEKVFLECVQDMDHENMFWYRQDPGLGLRLIYFSYDVKMKEKGDIPEGYSVSREKKERFSLILESASTNQTSMYLCASSLRRGHGETQYFGPGTRLLVL.

This clonotype has only a few counts. This chain links TRBV28 with TRBJ2-1; 9 bases agree with TRBD2. Trimming removed 6 bases from V and 7 bases from J; junction bases left unmatched: 7. This CDR3 is built from 14 residues. Germline lookup yields CDR1 MDHEN and CDR2 SYDVKM. The CDR3 spells CASRPTSGNNEQFF. The CDR3 nucleotides read TGTGCCAGCAGACCGACTAGCGGAAATAATGAGCAGTTCTTC. Based on the CDR3 plus reference TRBV28 and TRBJ2-1, the full variable domain is DVKVTQSSRYLVKRTGEKVFLECVQDMDHENMFWYRQDPGLGLRLIYFSYDVKMKEKGDIPEGYSVSREKKERFSLILESASTNQTSMYLCASRPTSGNNEQFFGPGTRLTVL.

This clonotype occurred many times. The V and J genes are TRBV7-2 and TRBJ2-3; 13 bases map to TRBD2. Germline CDR1 SGHTA, CDR2 FQGNSA. The CDR3 loop spans 16 amino acids. V lost 5 bases and J lost 3; bases outside the gene matches: 5. This CDR3 reads CASSVRLAGGTDTQYF. The CDR3 DNA reads TGTGCCAGCAGCGTCCGACTAGCGGGAGGAACAGATACGCAGTATTTT.

This clonotype was observed many times. This chain uses TRBV6-1 with TRBJ1-1; D uncertain. V shed 6 bases and J shed 10 bases, with 15 bases lying between them. The germline V gene has CDR1 MNHNS and CDR2 SASEGT. The CDR3 contains 12 residues. This CDR3 is CASSYRGGGAFF. The CDR3 DNA reads TGTGCCAGCAGCTACCGGGGAGGAGGAGCTTTCTTT.

This clonotype was seen many times. The chain uses TRBV7-2 and TRBJ2-7, with 10 bases aligning to TRBD2. CDR1 and CDR2 from the germline V gene are SGHTA and FQGNSA. This CDR3 has 15 residues. The V and J ends lost 5 bases and 2 bases, in that order; junction bases with no gene match: 6. In DNA form, the CDR3 reads TGTGCCAGCAGCACCGGACTAGCGGAAACCTACGAGCAGTACTTC. Amino acid sequence: CASSTGLAETYEQYF.

This clonotype was picked up a small number of times. The chain couples TRBV20-1 to TRBJ2-1, with D possibly matching TRBD2 (5 bases). CDR1 is DFQATT, CDR2 SNEGSKA, per germline (reference sequence). Deletions cut 3 bases from V and 12 bases from J, with 27 bases between. This CDR3 region has 16 residues. For the CDR3, the DNA is TGCAGTGCTAGGGCCCCGGCGTTAGCGCGTGGGTCTGGGCAGTTCTTC. This sequence encodes CSARAPALARGSGQFF.

This clonotype was found a few times. The V and J genes are TRBV6-2 or TRBV6-3 and TRBJ2-3; no clear D gene. Trimming took off 2 bases at V and 5 bases at J, with 14 bases between the two ends. This CDR3 region has 15 residues. Germline values: CDR1 MNHEY, CDR2 SVGEGT. CDR3 DNA: TGTGCCAGCAGTTACGAGTACAGTGAGATAGATACGCAGTATTTT. It yields the protein CASSYEYSEIDTQYF.

Within the sample, this clonotype is medium-sized. The chain's CDR3 is CSARDLLANTDTQYF. Written as DNA, the CDR3 is TGCAGTGCTAGAGATCTTCTAGCGAACACAGATACGCAGTATTTT. The chain is built from TRBV20-1 and TRBJ2-3; a weak D match, TRBD2 (6 bases). The germline V gene has CDR1 DFQATT and CDR2 SNEGSKA (reference sequence). CDR3 length: 15 amino acids. Trimming cost V 0 bases and J 2 bases, with 12 bases left between them.

Ten or more counts support this clonotype. The rearrangement links TRBV6-2 or TRBV6-3 to TRBJ2-7; D gene unclear. With 3 bases removed from V and 2 bases from J, the gap between germline ends came to 11 bases. CDR3 length: 14 amino acids. CDR1 and CDR2 from the germline V gene are MNHEY and SVGEGT. The chain's CDR3 is CASSYGPSAYEQYV. The CDR3 DNA reads TGTGCCAGCAGTTATGGACCCAGCGCCTACGAGCAGTACGTC.

This clonotype showed up just a few times. The rearrangement links TRBV7-2 to TRBJ1-1; D is possibly TRBD1 (5 bases). Germline V gene lookup returns CDR1 SGHTA and CDR2 FQGNSA. Trimming took 4 bases from V and 1 from J, leaving 10 bases between them. The CDR3 sequence is 14 residues long. Written as DNA, the CDR3 is TGTGCCAGCAGCTCGGGACCGGAGAACACTGAAGCTTTCTTT. Translated, it gives CASSSGPENTEAFF.

The chain is built from TRBV27 and TRBJ1-1, with a possible D match to TRBD1 (5 bases). The CDR3 contains 14 residues. Germline CDR1 and CDR2: MNHEY and SMNVEV (reference sequence). The V and J ends lost 6 bases and 3 bases respectively, with 14 bases between them. The DNA of the CDR3 is TGTGCCAGCAGCCCCCGAGGGGCGGACACTGAAGCTTTCTTT. Its translation: CASSPRGADTEAFF.

This sequence joins TRBV27 and TRBJ2-3; D unresolved. V gave up 2 bases and J gave up 1 base, with 7 bases separating them. The CDR3 consists of 14 residues. Germline V lookup: CDR1 MNHEY, CDR2 SMNVEV (reference sequence). The CDR3 loop reads CASSLRRGTDTQYF. In DNA, the CDR3 is TGTGCCAGCAGTTTACGGCGTGGCACAGATACGCAGTATTTT.